This T cell receptor beta chain derives from a study of identical twins. A single record per CDR3 protein comes from TCRdb applying MiXCR to the 5' RACE reads. The table includes about 810,000 distinct CDR3 sequences, over 9% detected once. The sample was also linked to a second study, of yellow fever vaccine responses in identical twins.

Material: PBMCs. This receptor was taken from a young woman in good health.

In DNA, the CDR3 is TGCAGTGCTAGAATGACCGGGAGTACGCTTGAGCAGTACTTC. Protein: CSARMTGSTLEQYF. The chain couples TRBV20-1 to TRBJ2-7, with D perhaps TRBD2 (6 bases). The germline V gene has CDR1 DFQATT and CDR2 SNEGSKA (reference sequence). This CDR3 comprises 14 residues. The V end lost 2 bases, the J end lost 7 bases, and 18 bases lay between the germline ends.